Included here is one T cell receptor beta chain sequence, with context. This sample is drawn from a study of blood T cell repertoires in COVID-19. Study summary: Material from acute and convalescent COVID-19 was sourced from the United States, Italy and Spain. Sample material is recorded as cDNA or gDNA derived from T cells, B-cell-depleted T cells, or PBMCs.

Authors' processing steps: Estimation of nucleated cell counts was performed using reference gene primer amplification. Produced via immunoSEQ multiplex PCR; TCRdb's table is partial and in-frame only. That table is the source of V, J and clone size, and D and trimming were worked out from the DNA. The repertoire holds 65,000 to 80,000 clones, with 84% as singletons. This CDR3 has 14 amino acids. The germline gives CDR1 SNHLY, CDR2 FYNNEI. Trimming removed 6 bases from V and 4 bases from J, with 13 bases in between. The sequence derives from a human donor in a cohort sampled during active COVID-19. Material: peripheral blood. The chain links TRBV2 to TRBJ1-5; D perhaps matches TRBD1 (6 bases). CDR3 in DNA: TGTGCCAGCAGGGAGCAAAGGGGGAATCAGCCCCAGCATTTT. Translating gives CASREQRGNQPQHF.